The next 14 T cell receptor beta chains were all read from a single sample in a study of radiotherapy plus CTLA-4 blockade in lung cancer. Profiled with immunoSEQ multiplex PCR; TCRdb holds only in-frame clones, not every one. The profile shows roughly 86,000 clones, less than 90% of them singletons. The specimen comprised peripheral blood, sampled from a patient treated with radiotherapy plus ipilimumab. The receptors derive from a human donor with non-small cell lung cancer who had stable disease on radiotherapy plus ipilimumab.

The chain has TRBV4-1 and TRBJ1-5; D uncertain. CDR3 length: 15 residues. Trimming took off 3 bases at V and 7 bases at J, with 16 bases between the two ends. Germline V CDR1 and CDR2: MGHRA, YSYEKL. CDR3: CASSQVSGGRQPQHF. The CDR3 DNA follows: TGCGCCAGCAGCCAGGTTTCTGGAGGGAGGCAGCCCCAGCATTTT.

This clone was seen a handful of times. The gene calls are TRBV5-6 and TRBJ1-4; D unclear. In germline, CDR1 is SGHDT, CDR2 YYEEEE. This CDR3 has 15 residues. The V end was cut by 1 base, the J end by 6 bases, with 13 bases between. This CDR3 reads CASSLPPGADEKLFF. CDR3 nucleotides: TGTGCCAGCAGCTTGCCGCCAGGTGCCGATGAAAAACTGTTTTTT.

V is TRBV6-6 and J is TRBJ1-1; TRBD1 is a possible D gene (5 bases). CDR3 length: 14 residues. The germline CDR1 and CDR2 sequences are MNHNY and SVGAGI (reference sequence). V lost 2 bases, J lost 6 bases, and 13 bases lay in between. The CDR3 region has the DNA TGTGCCAGCAGTTACGACAGAGTTCTGCCTGAAGCTTTCTTT. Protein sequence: CASSYDRVLPEAFF.

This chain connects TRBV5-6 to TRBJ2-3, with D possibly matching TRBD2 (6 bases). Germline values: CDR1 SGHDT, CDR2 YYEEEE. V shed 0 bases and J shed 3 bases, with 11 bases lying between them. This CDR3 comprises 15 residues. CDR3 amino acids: CASSLAPRETDTQYF. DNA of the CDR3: TGTGCCAGCAGCTTGGCGCCCCGGGAGACAGATACGCAGTATTTT.

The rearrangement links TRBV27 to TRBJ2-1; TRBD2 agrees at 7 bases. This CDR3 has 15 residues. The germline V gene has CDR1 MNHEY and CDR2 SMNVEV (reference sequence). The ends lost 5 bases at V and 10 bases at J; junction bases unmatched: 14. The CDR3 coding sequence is TGTGCCAGCAGTAGACTAGCTCCCCCAGATGAGGAGCAGTTCTTC. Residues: CASSRLAPPDEEQFF.

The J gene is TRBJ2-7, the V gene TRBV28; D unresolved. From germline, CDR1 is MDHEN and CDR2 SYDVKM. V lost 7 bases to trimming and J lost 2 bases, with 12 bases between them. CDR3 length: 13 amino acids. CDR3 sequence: CASTLDGPYEQYF. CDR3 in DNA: TGTGCCAGCACCCTAGATGGGCCCTACGAGCAGTACTTC.

CDR3 DNA: TGCGCCAGCAGCTTGTCGACAGGAGGGGGGGAAGACTATGGCTACACCTTC. This codes for CASSLSTGGGEDYGYTF. The chain recombines TRBV5-1 with TRBJ1-2; the D gene is possibly TRBD1 (6 bases). V lost 1 base, J lost 3 bases, and 19 bases lay in between. This CDR3 comprises 17 residues. From germline, CDR1 is SGHRS and CDR2 YFSETQ.

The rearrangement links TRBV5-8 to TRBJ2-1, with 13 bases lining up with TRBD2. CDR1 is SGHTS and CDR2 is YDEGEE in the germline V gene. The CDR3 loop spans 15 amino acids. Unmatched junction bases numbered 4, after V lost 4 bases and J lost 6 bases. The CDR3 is CASSPRTSGSNEQFF. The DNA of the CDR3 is TGTGCCAGCAGCCCCCGGACTAGCGGGAGCAATGAGCAGTTCTTC. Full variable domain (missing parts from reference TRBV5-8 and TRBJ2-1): EAGVTQSPTHLIKTRGQQATLRCSPISGHTSVYWYQQALGLGLQFLLWYDEGEERNRGNFPPRFSGRQFPNYSSELNVNALELEDSALYLCASSPRTSGSNEQFFGPGTRLTVL.

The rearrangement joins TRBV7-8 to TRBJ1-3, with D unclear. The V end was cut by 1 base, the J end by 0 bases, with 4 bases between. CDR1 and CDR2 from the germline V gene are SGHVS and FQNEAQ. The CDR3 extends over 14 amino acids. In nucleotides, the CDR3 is TGTGCCAGCAGCTTAGTTGGCTCTGGAAACACCATATATTTT. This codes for CASSLVGSGNTIYF.

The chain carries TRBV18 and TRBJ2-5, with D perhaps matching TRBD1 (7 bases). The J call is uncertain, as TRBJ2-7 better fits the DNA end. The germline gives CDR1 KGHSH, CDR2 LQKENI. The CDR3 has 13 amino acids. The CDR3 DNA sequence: TGTGCCAGCTCACCCCGACAGGGAGGCGAGCAGTACTTC. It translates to CASSPRQGGEQYF.

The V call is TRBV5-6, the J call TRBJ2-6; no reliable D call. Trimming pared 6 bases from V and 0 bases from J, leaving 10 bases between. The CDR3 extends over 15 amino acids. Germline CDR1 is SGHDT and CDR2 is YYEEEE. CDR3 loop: CASTLSHSGANVLTF. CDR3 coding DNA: TGTGCCAGCACCTTATCCCACTCTGGGGCCAACGTCCTGACTTTC.

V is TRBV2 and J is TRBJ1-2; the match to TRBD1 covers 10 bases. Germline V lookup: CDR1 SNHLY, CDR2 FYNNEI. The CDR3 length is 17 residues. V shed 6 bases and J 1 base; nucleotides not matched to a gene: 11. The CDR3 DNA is TGTGCCAGCAGCCCCGACAGGGGGCGGAATAATAACTATGGCTACACCTTC. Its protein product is CASSPDRGRNNNYGYTF.

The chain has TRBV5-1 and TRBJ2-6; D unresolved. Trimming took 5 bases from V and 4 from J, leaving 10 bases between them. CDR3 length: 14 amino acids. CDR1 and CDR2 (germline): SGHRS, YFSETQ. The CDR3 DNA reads TGCGCCAGCAGACGGGTGGCCGGGGCCAACGTCCTGACTTTC. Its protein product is CASRRVAGANVLTF. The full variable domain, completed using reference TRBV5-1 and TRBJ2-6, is KAGVTQTPRYLIKTRGQQVTLSCSPISGHRSVSWYQQTPGQGLQFLFEYFSETQRNKGNFPGRFSGRQFSNSRSEMNVSTLELGDSALYLCASRRVAGANVLTFGAGSRLTVL.

CDR3: CAWSVQGRDEQFF. For the CDR3, the DNA is TGTGCCTGGAGTGTTCAGGGACGGGATGAGCAGTTCTTC. The chain links TRBV30 to TRBJ2-1; D assignment may be TRBD1 or TRBD2 (5 bases each). CDR3 size: 13 residues. The germline V gene encodes CDR1 GTSNPN and CDR2 SVGIG (reference sequence). Trimming stripped 0 bases from V and 8 bases from J, with 11 bases between.